This is a list of T cell receptor beta chains from one sample in a study of cytomegalovirus exposure and HLA in healthy donors. The method was immunoSEQ multiplex PCR; TCRdb's version includes in-frame clones alone and lacks a portion of them. The sample holds over 150,000 clones, approximately 79% seen once. The sequenced material came from PBMCs. The receptor set was obtained from a man aged 35-49 years in good health and CMV-seronegative. Both conserved end residues are trimmed from each CDR3.

TRBV6-5 | ASSNRLAGEQF
TRBV9 | ASSAYSSGGRNEQF
TRBV11-3 | ASSLGFGYEQY
TRBV30 | AWSGGGAYEQY
TRBV27 | ASSLIREEKLF
TRBV29-1 | TTDRGGYGYT
TRBV6-5 | ASSCSRASYEQY
TRBV6-9 | ASTKSVSRGAKNIQY
TRBV4-2 | ASSRRAGDYEQY
TRBV10-3 | ASVDRESDTQY
TRBV5-6 | ASSPGATYEQY
TRBV28 | ASSLGEDFQPQH
TRBV7-8 | ASSAPPTGGKKAF
TRBV7-2 | ALGAGETQY
TRBV5-1 | ASSLRVSGGSSSYEQY
TRBV29-1 | SVVDTMNTEAF
TRBV11-2 | ASSLERGGGDTQY
TRBV14 | ASSQEERDRVTGELF
TRBV19 | ASNPGQRIYEQY
TRBV25-1 | ASRLTSGGLLRSVQY
TRBV11-2 | ASSFSATGDPTLF
TRBV27 | ATSSGQGVYEQY
TRBV6-5 | ASSPQINQPQH
TRBV15 | ATSSGRVSGANVLT
TRBV12-1 | ASSWSRVYEQY
TRBV2 | ASSEQGTEAF
TRBV7-3 | ASSPPTGKAAKNIQY
TRBV6-5 | ASSSGTGGFTEAF
TRBV21-1 | ASSKKPLWSGCNQPQH
TRBV18 | ASSPLGDSIGGYT
TRBV5-4 | ASSFQGDGQPQH
TRBV10-3 | AITSDGLEAF
TRBV1 | TSSLLGGGRDGYT
TRBV5-1 | ASSTESFSNTEAF
TRBV28 | ASSPSWGGSYEQY
TRBV29-1 | SVDLTDYNEQF
TRBV7-3 | ASSSDRGRGANVLT
TRBV9 | ASSPWPDRGNNEQF
TRBV7-3 | ASSEQGPRETQY
TRBV6-4 | ASSDPIARPFSYEQY
TRBV5-1 | ASSLSTSGYSTDTQY
TRBV5-4 | ASSVTGETYNEQF